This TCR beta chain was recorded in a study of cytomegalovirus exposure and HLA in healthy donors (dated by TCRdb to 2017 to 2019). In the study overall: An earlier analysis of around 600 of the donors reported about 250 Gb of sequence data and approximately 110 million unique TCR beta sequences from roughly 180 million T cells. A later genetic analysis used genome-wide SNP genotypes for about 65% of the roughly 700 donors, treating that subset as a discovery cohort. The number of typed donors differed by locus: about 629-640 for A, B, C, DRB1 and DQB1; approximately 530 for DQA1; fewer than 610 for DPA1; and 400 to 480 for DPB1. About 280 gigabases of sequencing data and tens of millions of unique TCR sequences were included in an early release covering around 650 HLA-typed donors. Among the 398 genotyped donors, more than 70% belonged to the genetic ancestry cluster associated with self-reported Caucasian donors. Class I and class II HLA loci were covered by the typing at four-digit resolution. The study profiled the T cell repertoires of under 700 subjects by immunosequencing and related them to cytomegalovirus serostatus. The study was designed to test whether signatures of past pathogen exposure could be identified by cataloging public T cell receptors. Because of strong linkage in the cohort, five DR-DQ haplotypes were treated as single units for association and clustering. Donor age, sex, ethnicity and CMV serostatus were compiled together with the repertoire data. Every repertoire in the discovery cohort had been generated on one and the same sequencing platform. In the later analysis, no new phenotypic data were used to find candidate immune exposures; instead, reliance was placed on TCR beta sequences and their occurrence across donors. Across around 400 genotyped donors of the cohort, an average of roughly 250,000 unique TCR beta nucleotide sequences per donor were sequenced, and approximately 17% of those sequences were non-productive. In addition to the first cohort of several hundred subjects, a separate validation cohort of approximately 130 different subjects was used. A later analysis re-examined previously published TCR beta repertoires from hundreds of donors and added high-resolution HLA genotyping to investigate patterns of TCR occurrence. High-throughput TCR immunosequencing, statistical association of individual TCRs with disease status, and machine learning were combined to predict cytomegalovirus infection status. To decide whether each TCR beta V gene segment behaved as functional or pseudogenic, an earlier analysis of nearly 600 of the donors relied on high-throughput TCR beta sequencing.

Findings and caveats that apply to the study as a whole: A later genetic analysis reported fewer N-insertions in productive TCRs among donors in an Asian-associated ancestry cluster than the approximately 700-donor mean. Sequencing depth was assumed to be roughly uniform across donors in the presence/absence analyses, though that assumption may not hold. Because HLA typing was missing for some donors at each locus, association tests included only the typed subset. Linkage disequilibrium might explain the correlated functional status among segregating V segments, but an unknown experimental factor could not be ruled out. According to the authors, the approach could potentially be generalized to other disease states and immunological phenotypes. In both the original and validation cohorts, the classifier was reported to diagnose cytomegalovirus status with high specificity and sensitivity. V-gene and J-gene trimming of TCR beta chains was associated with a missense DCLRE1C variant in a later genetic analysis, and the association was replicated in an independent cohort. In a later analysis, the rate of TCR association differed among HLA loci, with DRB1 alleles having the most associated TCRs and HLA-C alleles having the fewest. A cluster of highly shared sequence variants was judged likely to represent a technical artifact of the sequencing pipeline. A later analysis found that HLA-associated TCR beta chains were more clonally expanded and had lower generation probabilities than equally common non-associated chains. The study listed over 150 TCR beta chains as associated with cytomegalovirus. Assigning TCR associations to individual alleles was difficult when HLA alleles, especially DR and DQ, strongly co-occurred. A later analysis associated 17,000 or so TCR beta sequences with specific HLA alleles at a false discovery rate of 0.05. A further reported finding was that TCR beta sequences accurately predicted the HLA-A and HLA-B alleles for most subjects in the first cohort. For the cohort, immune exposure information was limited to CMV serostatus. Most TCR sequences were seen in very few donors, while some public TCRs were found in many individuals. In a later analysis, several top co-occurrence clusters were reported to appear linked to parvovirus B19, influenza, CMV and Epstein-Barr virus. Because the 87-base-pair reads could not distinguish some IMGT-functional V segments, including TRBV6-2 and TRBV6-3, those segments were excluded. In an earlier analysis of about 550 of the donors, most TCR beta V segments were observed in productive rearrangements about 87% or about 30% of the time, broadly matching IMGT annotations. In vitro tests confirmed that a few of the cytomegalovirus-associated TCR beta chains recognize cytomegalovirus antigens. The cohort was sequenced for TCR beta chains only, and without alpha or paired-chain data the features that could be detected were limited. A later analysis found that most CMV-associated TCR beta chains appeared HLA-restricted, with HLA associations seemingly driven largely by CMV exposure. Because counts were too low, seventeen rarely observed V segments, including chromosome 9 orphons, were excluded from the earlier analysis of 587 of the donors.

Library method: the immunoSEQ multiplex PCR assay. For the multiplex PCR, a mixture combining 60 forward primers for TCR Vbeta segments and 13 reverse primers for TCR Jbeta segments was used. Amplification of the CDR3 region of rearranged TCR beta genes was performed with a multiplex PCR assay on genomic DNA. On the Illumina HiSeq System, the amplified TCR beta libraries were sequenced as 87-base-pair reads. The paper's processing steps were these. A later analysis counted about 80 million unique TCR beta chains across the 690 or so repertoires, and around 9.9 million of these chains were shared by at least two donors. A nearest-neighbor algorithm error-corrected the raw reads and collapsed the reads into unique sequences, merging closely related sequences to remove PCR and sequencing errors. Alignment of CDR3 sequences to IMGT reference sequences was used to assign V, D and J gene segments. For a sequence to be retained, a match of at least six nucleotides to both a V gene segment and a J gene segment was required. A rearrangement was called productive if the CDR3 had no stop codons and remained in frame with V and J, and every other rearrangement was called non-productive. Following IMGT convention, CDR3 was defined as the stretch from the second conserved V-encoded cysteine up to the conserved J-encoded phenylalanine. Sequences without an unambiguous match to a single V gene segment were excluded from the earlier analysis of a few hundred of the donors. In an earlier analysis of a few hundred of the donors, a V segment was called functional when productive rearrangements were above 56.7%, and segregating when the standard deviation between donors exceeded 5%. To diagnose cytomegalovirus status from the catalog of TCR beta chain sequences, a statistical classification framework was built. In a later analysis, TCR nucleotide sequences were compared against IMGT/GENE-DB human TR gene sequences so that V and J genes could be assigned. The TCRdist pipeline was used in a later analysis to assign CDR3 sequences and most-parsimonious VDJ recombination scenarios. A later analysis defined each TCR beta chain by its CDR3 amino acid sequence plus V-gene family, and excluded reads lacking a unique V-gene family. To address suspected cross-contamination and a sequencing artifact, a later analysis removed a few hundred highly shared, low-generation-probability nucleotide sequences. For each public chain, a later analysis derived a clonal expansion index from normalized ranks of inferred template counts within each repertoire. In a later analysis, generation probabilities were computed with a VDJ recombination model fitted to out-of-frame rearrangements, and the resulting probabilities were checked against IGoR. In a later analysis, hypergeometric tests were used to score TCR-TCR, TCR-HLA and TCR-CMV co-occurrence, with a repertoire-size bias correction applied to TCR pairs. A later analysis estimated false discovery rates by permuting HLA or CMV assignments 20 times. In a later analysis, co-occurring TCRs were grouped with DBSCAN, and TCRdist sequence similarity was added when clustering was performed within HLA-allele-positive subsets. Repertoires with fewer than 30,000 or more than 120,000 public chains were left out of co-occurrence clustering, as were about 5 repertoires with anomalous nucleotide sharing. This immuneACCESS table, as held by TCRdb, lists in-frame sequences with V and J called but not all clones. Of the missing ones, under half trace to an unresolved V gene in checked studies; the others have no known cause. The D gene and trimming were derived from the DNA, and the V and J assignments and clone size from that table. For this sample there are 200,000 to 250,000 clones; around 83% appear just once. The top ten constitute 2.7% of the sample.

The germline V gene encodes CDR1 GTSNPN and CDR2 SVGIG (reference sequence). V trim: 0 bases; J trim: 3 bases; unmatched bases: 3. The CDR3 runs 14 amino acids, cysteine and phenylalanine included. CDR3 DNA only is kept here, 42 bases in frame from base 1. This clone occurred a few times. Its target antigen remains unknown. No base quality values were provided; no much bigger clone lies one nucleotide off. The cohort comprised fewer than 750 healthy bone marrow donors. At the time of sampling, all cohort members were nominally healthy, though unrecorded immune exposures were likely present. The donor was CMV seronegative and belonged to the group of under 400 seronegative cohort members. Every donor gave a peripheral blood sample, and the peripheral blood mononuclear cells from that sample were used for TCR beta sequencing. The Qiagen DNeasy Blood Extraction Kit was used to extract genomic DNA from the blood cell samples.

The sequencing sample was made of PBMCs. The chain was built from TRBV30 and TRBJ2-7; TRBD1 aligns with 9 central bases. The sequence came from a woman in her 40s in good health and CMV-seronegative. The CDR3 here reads CAWSVRGQGYEQYF. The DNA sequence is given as TGTGCCTGGAGTGTTAGGGGACAGGGCTACGAGCAGTACTTC.